The 7 T cell receptor beta chains given below trace back to one sample, sequenced in a study of T cell responses to AZD1222 COVID-19 vaccine. Clones were read by immunoSEQ multiplex PCR, and TCRdb kept only the in-frame ones, dropping some. The sample gives about 140,000 clones, around 84% of which show up once; less than 6% is in the top ten. This sample comprised peripheral blood, obtained 28 days after the second AZD1222 dose. These receptors were collected from an adult who received the AZD1222 COVID-19 vaccine.

The V gene is TRBV30, the J gene TRBJ1-3; D unresolved. V was clipped by 5 bases and J by 3 bases, with 5 bases between them. Germline V gene data show CDR1 as GTSNPN and CDR2 as SVGIG (reference sequence). The CDR3 has 11 amino acids. CDR3 nucleotides: TGTGCCTGGTACATTGGAAACACCATATATTTT. As protein: CAWYIGNTIYF. Full variable domain (missing parts from reference TRBV30 and TRBJ1-3): SQTIHQWPATLVQPVGSPLSLECTVEGTSNPNLYWYRQAAGRGLQLLFYSVGIGQISSEVPQNLSASRPQDRQFILSSKKLLLSDSGFYLCAWYIGNTIYFGEGSWLTVV.

The gene calls are TRBV27 and TRBJ1-1; D is ambiguous. Germline lookup yields CDR1 MNHEY and CDR2 SMNVEV (reference sequence). The V and J ends lost 8 bases and 0 bases respectively, with 22 bases between them. The CDR3 sequence is 17 residues long. The chain's CDR3 is CASATRQLFYMNTEAFF. Written as DNA, the CDR3 is TGTGCCAGCGCGACCCGGCAGCTATTTTACATGAACACTGAAGCTTTCTTT.

J is TRBJ2-5 and V is TRBV7-9; tentative D call: TRBD1 (6 bases). The CDR3 loop spans 13 amino acids. Germline CDR1 SEHNR, CDR2 FQNEAQ (reference sequence). With 8 bases removed from V and 2 bases from J, the gap between germline ends came to 12 bases. The CDR3 nucleotides read TGTGCCAGCTTTGGGGGCTGGCAAGAGACCCAGTACTTC. Translating it yields CASFGGWQETQYF.

This rearrangement joins TRBV5-5 to TRBJ1-4; no definite D call. This CDR3 spans 14 amino acids. In germline, CDR1 is SGHKS, CDR2 YYEKEE (reference sequence). V shed 0 bases and J shed 5 bases, with 8 bases lying between them. CDR3 DNA: TGTGCCAGCAGCTTGGGTGGGCTAAATGAAAAACTGTTTTTT. Its protein product is CASSLGGLNEKLFF.

This sequence joins TRBV10-3 and TRBJ2-1, with 8 bases that match TRBD2. CDR3 length: 17 amino acids. With 4 bases clipped from V and 9 bases from J, the junction kept 17 bases outside the gene matches. Per the germline V gene, CDR1 is ENHRY and CDR2 is SYGVKD. The CDR3 DNA reads TGTGCCATCAGTGGTGGTCAGTGGACTAGCAATGGATTTGAGCAGTTCTTC. It yields the protein CAISGGQWTSNGFEQFF.

The chain combines TRBV4-2 with TRBJ2-5, with a tentative D call TRBD2 (6 bases). The V and J ends lost 0 bases and 7 bases respectively, with 24 bases between them. The CDR3 runs 18 residues. Germline CDR1 is LGHNA and CDR2 is YNFKEQ. DNA of the CDR3: TGTGCCAGCAGCCAAGAAGACCCCCGGGACGCGGGGCACGGGACCCAGTACTTC. Translated, it gives CASSQEDPRDAGHGTQYF.

V gene TRBV2 combines with J gene TRBJ2-6; the D call may be TRBD1 or TRBD2 (5 bases each). This CDR3 spans 15 amino acids. Germline V gene lookup returns CDR1 SNHLY and CDR2 FYNNEI. Trimming cost V 4 bases and J 2 bases, with 9 bases left between them. CDR3 coding DNA: TGTGCCAGCAGTGTTGGGGGAACTGGGGCCAACGTCCTGACTTTC. Translation gives CASSVGGTGANVLTF.